The clone carrying this TCR beta chain was detected a few times. After removal of 4 bases from V and 4 bases from J, the junction contained 7 bases not matched to a gene. Germline-derived CDR1 and CDR2 are SGHVS and FNYEAQ. CDR3 size: 15 residues. This sample stems from a study of human T cells and chemical hapten exposure. This sample's time point: patch test 3, about 24 weeks after DPC sensitization. Treatment of the sample: therapeutic diphenylcyclopropenone sensitization with weekly scalp DPC. TCRdb called the RACE reads again in MiXCR, with one record for every CDR3 protein. The profile covers roughly 200,000 distinct CDR3 sequences, with 24% appearing a single time and around 2.5% taken by the ten largest.

The gene calls are TRBV7-6 and TRBJ1-2, with TRBD1 matching over 9 bases. This specimen was whole blood, taken in connection with sensitization to the hapten diphenylcyclopropenone (DPC). This clonotype originated in a woman aged 40 to 50 with alopecia areata. Some clones in this sample may be carry-over from other donors' samples. The CDR3 is CASSSYRGHRYGYTF. In nucleotides, the CDR3 is TGTGCCAGCAGCTCCTACAGGGGGCATCGCTATGGCTACACCTTC.